This T cell receptor beta chain was obtained from a study of OX40 agonist ivuxolimab in advanced cancers. Study details: Partial responses were observed in three patients, of whom one had hepatocellular carcinoma and two had cutaneous melanoma.

Regarding this clone: Its target is unknown.

Study conclusions and caveats: CD4+ and CD8+ blood T cells expanded clonally by week 6 at 0.1 to 3.0 mg/kg. Some nonresponders also had low normalized T-cell clonal expansion.

Repertoires were generated with immunoSEQ multiplex PCR, while TCRdb's copy carries only in-frame clones and drops some. The sample carries some 100,000 clones, around nine tenths recorded once. Between the trimmed V and J ends, which lost 1 base and 4 bases, there was a span of 11 bases. CDR1 SGHNT and CDR2 YENEEA come from the germline V gene. This CDR3 spans 14 amino acids. This chain connects TRBV11-3 to TRBJ2-7; D perhaps matches TRBD2 (6 bases). Sequences were derived from CD4+ or CD8+ T cells sorted from blood, sampled in a trial of the OX40 agonist ivuxolimab. The clonotype comes from an adult with an advanced solid tumor such as melanoma, head and neck, liver or kidney cancer. The CDR3 region is CASSLARGKYEQYF. The DNA of the CDR3 is TGTGCCAGCAGCTTAGCTCGCGGGAAGTACGAGCAGTACTTC.